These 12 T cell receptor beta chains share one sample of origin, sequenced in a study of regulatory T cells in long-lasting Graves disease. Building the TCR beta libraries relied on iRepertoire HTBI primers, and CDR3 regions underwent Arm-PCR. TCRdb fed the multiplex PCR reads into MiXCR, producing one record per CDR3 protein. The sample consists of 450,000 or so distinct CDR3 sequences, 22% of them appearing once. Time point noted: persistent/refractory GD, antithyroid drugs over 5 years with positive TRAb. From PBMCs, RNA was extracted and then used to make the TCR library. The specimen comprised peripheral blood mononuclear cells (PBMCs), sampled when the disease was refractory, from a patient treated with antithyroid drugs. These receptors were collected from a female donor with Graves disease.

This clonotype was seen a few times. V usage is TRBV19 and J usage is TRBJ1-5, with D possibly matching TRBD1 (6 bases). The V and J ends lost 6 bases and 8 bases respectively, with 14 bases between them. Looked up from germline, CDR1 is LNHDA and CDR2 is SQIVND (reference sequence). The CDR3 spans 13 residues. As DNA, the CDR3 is TGTGCCAGTAGGGACAGTATTAGGGAGCCCCAGCATTTT. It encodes CASRDSIREPQHF. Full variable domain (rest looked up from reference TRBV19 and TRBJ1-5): DGGITQSPKYLFRKEGQNVTLSCEQNLNHDAMYWYRQDPGQGLRLIYYSQIVNDFQKGDIAEGYSVSREKKESFPLTVTSAQKNPTAFYLCASRDSIREPQHFGDGTRLSIL.

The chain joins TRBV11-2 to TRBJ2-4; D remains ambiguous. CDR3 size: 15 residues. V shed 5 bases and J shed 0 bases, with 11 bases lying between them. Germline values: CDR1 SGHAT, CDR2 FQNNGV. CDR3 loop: CASSPLLGAKNIQYF. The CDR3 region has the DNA TGTGCCAGCAGCCCATTACTCGGAGCCAAAAACATTCAGTACTTC. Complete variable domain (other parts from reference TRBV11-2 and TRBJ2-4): EAGVAQSPRYKIIEKRQSVAFWCNPISGHATLYWYQQILGQGPKLLIQFQNNGVVDDSQLPKDRFSAERLKGVDSTLKIQPAKLEDSAVYLCASSPLLGAKNIQYFGAGTRLSVL.

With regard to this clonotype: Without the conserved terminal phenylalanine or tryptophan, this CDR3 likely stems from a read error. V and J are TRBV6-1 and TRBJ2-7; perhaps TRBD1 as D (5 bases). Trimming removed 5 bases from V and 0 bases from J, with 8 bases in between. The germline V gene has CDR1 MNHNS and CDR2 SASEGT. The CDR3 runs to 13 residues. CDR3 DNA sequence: TGTGCCAGCAGTAAGGGGTTCTCCTACGAGCAGTACCTC. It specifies CASSKGFSYEQYL.

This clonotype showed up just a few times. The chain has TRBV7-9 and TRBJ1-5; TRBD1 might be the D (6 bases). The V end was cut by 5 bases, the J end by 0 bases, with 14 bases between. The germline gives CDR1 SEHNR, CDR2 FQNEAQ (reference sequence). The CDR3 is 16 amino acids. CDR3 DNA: TGTGCCAGCAGCCGATCAGGGGACCTTAGCAATCAGCCCCAGCATTTT. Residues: CASSRSGDLSNQPQHF.

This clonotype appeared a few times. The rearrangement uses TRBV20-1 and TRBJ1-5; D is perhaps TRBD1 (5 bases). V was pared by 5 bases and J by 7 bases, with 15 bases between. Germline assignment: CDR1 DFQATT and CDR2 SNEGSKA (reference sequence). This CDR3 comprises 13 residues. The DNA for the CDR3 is TGCAGTGCTCAGAGGGGTCATGGGCAGCCCCAGCATTTT. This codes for CSAQRGHGQPQHF.

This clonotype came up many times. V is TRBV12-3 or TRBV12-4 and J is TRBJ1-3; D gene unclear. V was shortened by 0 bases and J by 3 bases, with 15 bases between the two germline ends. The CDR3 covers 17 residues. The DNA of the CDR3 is TGTGCCAGCAGTTTAGCGCGACGGGTCCCCGTTGGAAACACCATATATTTT. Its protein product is CASSLARRVPVGNTIYF.

In DNA form, the CDR3 reads TGTGCCAGCAGCTTAGGGGACAGCAGGGAGACCCAGTACTTC. It is translated as CASSLGDSRETQYF. The chain is built from TRBV7-9 and TRBJ2-5; 7 nucleotides match TRBD1. Losses at the gene ends were 1 base for V and 5 bases for J; bases not matched to a gene: 4. The CDR3 loop spans 14 amino acids. CDR1 SEHNR and CDR2 FQNEAQ come from the germline V gene (reference sequence).

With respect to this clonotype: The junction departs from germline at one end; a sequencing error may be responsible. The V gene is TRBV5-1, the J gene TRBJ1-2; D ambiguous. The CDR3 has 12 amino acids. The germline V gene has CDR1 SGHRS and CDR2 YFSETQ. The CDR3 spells CASSLGGLFGVF. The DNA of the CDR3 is TGCGCCAGCAGCTTGGGAGGACTCTTCGGGGTGTTC.

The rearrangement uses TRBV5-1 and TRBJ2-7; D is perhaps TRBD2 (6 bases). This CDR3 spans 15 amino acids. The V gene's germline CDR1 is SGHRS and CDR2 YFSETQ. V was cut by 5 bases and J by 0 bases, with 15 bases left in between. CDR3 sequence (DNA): TGCGCCAGCAGATCCGGGGCGGGGAGCTCCTACGAGCAGTACTTC. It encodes CASRSGAGSSYEQYF.

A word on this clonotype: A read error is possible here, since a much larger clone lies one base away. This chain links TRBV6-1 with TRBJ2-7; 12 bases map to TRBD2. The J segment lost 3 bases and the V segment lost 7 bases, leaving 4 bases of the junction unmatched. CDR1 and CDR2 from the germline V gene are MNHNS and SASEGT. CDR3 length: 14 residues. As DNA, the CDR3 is TGTGCCAGCAATCGGACTAGCGGGAACTACGAGCAGTACTTC. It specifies CASNRTSGNYEQYF.

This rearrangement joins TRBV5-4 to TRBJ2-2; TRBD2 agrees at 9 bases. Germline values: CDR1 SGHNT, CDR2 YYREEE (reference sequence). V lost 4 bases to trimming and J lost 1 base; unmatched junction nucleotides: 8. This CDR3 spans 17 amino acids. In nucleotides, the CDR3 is TGTGCCAGCAGCGCGGGACTAGCCCAACAGAACACCGGGGAGCTGTTTTTT. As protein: CASSAGLAQQNTGELFF.

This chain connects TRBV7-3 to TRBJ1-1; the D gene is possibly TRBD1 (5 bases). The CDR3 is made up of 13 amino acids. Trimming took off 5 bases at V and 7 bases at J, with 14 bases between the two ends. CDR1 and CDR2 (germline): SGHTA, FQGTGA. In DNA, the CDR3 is TGTGCCAGCAGCCAAACGGGGGGAAGTGAAGCTTTCTTT. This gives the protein CASSQTGGSEAFF.